This T cell receptor beta chain was sequenced for a study of CD8+CD57+ T cells in acquired aplastic anemia. Study background: The sorted CD4+ and CD8+ cells yielded an average approximately 3 ug of DNA. Regarding the study as a whole: Patients had about 31 CD8+ CDR3 sequences in common with controls (the shared set).

As concerns this clonotype: As yet, its antigen is unknown.

V was cut by 6 bases and J by 8 bases, with 13 bases left in between. The CDR3 length is 13 residues. In germline, CDR1 is MGHDK, CDR2 SYGVNS. Genomic DNA templated the TCR beta VDJ and CDR3 profiling. MiXCR was run by TCRdb on the reads, yielding one entry per CDR3 protein. The repertoire holds 150,000 to 200,000 distinct CDR3 sequences, with 60% to 80% as singletons. Sequenced patients had shown CD8+CD57+ cell expansion by flow cytometry. Each patient carried a diagnosis of severe acquired aplastic anemia. None of the patients had been given any therapy when their blood was sampled. Input material: sorted CD4+, CD8+, or CD8+CD57+ T cells (not recorded which) from PBMCs. V and J are TRBV25-1 and TRBJ2-2; possibly TRBD1 for D (5 bases). The receptor's source is a human donor with aplastic anemia. As DNA, the CDR3 is TGTGCCAGCAGGGACATGCGGAGAGGGGAGCTGTTTTTT. Amino acids: CASRDMRRGELFF.